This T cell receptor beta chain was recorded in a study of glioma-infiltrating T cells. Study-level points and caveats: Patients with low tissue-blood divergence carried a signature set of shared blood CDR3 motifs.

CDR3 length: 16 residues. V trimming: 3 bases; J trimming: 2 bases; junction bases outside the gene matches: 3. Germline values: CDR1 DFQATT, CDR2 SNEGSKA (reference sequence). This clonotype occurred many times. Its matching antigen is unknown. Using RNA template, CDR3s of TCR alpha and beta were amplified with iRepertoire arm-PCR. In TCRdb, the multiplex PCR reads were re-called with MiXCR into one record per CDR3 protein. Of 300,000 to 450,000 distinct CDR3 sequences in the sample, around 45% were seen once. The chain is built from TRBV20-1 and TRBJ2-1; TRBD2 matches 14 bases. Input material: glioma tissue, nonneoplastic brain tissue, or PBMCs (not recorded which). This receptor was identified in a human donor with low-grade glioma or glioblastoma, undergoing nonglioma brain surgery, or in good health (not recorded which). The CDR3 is CSASWGLAGAYNEQFF. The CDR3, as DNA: TGCAGTGCTAGCTGGGGACTAGCGGGAGCCTACAATGAGCAGTTCTTC.